The sequence of this T cell receptor beta chain was determined in a study of cytomegalovirus exposure and HLA in healthy donors. Comments on this clone: Its antigen is as yet unknown.

Repertoires were generated with immunoSEQ multiplex PCR, while TCRdb's copy carries only in-frame clones and drops some. Of 50,000 to 65,000 clones detected, around 90% appear once; the ten largest clones hold roughly 8.4%. It was the approximately 120-subject validation cohort, separate from the roughly 700-subject first cohort, to which the donors belonged. The CDR3 has 15 residues. The V gene's germline CDR1 is SGHRS and CDR2 YFSETQ. Unmatched junction bases numbered 7, after V lost 2 bases and J lost 8 bases. General study points: That first-cohort TCR clusters tended to co-occur in the roughly 120 validation repertoires was found in a later analysis. Cytomegalovirus status was reportedly diagnosed by the classifier with high specificity and sensitivity.

The clonotype comes from a young woman in good health and CMV-seropositive. The sequenced sample was PBMCs. This chain joins TRBV5-1 and TRBJ1-6; 7 nucleotides line up with TRBD1. DNA for the CDR3: TGCGCCAGCAGCTTAGACCGACAGGGTGATTCACCCCTCCACTTT. The encoded protein is CASSLDRQGDSPLHF.